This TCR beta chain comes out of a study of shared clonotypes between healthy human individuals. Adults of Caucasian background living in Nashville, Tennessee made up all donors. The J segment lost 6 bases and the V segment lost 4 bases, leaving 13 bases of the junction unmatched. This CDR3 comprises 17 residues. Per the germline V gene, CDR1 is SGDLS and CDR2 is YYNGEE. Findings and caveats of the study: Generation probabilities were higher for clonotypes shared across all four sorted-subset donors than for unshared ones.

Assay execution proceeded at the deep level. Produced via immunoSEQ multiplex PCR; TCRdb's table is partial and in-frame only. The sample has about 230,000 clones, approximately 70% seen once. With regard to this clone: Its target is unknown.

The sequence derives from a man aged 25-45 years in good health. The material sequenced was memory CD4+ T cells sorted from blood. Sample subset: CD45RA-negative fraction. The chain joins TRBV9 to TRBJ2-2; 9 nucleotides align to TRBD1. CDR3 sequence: CASSLGPGQGVPGELFF. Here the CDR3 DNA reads TGTGCCAGCAGCTTAGGTCCGGGACAGGGAGTGCCCGGGGAGCTGTTTTTT.